This T cell receptor (beta chain) was captured in a study of blood T cell repertoires in COVID-19. Study-wide context: Nucleic acid was either cDNA or gDNA, and it came from T cells, B-cell-depleted T cells, or PBMCs.

Here immunoSEQ multiplex PCR was the method, and the copy in TCRdb shows in-frame clones only, minus some. The repertoire holds nearly 200,000 clones, about 80% seen once, with less than 8.5% in the top ten. CDR3 length: 18 amino acids. Germline CDR1 SGHTA, CDR2 FQGNSA. Trimming removed 1 base at V and 9 bases at J, with 22 bases between. The sequencing sample was made of PBMCs or T cells enriched from blood (not recorded which). This chain links TRBV7-2 with TRBJ1-6; TRBD1 might be the D (6 bases). This receptor was taken from a man aged 40-49 years who had recovered from COVID-19. In DNA, the CDR3 is TGTGCCAGCAGCTTAGTCATCAGGGCGACAGGCTGGCCTTCACCCCTCCACTTT. Translating gives CASSLVIRATGWPSPLHF.